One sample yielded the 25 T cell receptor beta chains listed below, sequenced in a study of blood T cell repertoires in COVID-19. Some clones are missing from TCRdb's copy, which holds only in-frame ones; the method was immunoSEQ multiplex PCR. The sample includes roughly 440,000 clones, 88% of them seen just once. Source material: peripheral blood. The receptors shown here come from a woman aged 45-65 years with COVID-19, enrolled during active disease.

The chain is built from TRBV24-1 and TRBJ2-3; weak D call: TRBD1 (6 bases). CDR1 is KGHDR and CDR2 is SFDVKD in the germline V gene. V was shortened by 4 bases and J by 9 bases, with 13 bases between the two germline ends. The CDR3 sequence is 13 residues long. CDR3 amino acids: CATSERQAGTQYF. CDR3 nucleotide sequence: TGTGCCACCAGTGAAAGACAGGCCGGGACGCAGTATTTT.

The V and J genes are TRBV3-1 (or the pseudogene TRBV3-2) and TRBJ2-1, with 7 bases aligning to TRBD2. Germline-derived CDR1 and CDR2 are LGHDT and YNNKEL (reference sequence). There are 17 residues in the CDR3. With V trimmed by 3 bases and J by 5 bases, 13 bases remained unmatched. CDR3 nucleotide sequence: TGTGCCAGCAGCCACTTACTGACTAGCCCCCCCAACAATGAGCAGTTCTTC. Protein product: CASSHLLTSPPNNEQFF.

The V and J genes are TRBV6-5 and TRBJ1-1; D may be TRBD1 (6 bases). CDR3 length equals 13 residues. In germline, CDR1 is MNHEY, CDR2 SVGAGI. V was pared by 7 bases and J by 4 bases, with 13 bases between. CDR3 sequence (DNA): TGTGCCAGCACGCAGGGGCTCGGCACTGAAGCTTTCTTT. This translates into CASTQGLGTEAFF.

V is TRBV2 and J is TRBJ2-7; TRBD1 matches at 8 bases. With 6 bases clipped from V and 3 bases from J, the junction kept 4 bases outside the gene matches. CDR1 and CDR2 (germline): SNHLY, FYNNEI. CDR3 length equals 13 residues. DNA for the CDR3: TGTGCCAGCAGGTACAGGGGGAACTACGAGCAGTACTTC. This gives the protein CASRYRGNYEQYF. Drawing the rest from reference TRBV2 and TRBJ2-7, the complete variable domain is EPEVTQTPSHQVTQMGQEVILRCVPISNHLYFYWYRQILGQKVEFLVSFYNNEISEKSEIFDDQFSVERPDGSNFTLKIRSTKLEDSAMYFCASRYRGNYEQYFGPGTRLTVT.

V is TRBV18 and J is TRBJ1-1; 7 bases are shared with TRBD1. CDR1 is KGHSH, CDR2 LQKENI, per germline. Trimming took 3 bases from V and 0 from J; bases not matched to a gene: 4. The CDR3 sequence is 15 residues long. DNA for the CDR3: TGTGCCAGCTCACCGTGGGGACAGCTGAACACTGAAGCTTTCTTT. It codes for CASSPWGQLNTEAFF.

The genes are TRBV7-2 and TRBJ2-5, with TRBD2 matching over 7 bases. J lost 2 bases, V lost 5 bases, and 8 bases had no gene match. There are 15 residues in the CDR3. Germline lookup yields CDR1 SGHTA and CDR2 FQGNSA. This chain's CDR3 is CASSNDGGFQETQYF. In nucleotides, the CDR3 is TGTGCCAGCAGCAACGACGGGGGGTTTCAAGAGACCCAGTACTTC.

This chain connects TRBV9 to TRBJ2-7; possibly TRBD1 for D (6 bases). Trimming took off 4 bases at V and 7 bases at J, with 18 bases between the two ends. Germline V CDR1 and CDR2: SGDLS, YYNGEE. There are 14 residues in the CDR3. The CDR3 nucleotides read TGTGCCAGCAGCAGGAGGCAGGGGTCTGAGGAGCAGTACTTC. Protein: CASSRRQGSEEQYF.

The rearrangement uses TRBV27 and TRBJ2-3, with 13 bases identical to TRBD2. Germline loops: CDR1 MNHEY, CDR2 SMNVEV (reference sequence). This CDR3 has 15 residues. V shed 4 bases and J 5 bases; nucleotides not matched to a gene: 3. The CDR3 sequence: CASSYGTSGEDTQYF. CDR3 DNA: TGTGCCAGCAGTTACGGGACTAGCGGGGAAGATACGCAGTATTTT.

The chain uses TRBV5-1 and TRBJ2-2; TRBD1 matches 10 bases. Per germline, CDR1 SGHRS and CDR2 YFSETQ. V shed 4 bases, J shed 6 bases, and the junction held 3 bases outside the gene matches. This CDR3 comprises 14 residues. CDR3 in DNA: TGCGCCAGCAGCATGACAGGGGGCCCCGGGGAGCTGTTTTTT. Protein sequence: CASSMTGGPGELFF.

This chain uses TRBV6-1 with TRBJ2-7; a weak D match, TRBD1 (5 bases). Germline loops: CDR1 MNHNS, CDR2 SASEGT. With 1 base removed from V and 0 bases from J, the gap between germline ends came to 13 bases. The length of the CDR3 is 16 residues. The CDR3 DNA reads TGTGCCAGCAGTGAAGGGGGCTATCTGAGCTCCTACGAGCAGTACTTC. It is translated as CASSEGGYLSSYEQYF.

CDR3 region: CASSQDRGPFNEQFF. The CDR3 DNA is TGTGCCAGCTCCCAGGACCGGGGTCCCTTCAATGAGCAGTTCTTC. The chain has TRBV18 and TRBJ2-1; TRBD2 is a possible D gene (5 bases). Germline loops: CDR1 KGHSH, CDR2 LQKENI. The CDR3 is 15 amino acids. V lost 6 bases to trimming and J lost 6 bases, with 18 bases between them.

CDR3 sequence reads: CSVGDYQGAEAFF. In DNA form, the CDR3 reads TGCAGCGTTGGGGACTACCAGGGAGCTGAAGCTTTCTTT. The rearrangement links TRBV29-1 to TRBJ1-1; weak D call: TRBD1 (5 bases). This CDR3 contains 13 residues. Trimming cost V 4 bases and J 6 bases, with 15 bases left between them. Germline V lookup: CDR1 SQVTM, CDR2 ANQGSEA.

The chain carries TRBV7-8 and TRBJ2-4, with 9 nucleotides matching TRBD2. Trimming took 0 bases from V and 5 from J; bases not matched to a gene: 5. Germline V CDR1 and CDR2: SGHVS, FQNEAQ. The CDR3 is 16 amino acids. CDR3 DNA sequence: TGTGCCAGCAGCTTAGCTCGCGGGGGGGCTGAAAACATTCAGTACTTC. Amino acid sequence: CASSLARGGAENIQYF.

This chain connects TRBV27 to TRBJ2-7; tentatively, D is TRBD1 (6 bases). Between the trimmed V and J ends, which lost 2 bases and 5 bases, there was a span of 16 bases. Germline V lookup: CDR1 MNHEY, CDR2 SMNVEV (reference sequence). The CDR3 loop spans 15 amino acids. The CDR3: CASSLIGGLGNEQYF. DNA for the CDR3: TGTGCCAGCAGTTTAATAGGGGGTCTAGGCAACGAGCAGTACTTC.

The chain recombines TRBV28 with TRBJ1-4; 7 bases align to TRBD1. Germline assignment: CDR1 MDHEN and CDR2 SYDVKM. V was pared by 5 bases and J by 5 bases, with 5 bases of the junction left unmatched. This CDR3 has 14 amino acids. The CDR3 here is CASSQTGVNEKLFF. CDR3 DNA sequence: TGTGCCAGCAGTCAAACAGGGGTAAATGAAAAACTGTTTTTT.

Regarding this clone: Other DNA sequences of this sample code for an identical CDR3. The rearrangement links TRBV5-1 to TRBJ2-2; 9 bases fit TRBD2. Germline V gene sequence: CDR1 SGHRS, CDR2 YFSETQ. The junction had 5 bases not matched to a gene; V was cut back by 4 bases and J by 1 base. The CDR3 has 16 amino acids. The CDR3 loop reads CASSPSGGLNTGELFF. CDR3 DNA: TGCGCCAGCAGCCCCAGCGGGGGGCTGAACACCGGGGAGCTGTTTTTT.

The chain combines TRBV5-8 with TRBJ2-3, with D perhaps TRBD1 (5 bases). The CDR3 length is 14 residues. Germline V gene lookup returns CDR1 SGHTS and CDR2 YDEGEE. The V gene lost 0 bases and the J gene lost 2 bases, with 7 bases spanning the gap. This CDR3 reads CASSLVTVTDTQYF. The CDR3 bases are TGTGCCAGCAGCTTGGTGACAGTCACAGATACGCAGTATTTT.

The CDR3 here is CSVGTGINGYTF. The CDR3 DNA sequence: TGCAGCGTCGGGACAGGGATCAATGGCTACACCTTC. V and J are TRBV29-1 and TRBJ1-2; 9 nucleotides align to TRBD1. Germline V gives CDR1 SQVTM, CDR2 ANQGSEA. After removal of 6 bases from V and 6 bases from J, the junction contained 5 bases not matched to a gene. The CDR3 runs to 12 residues.

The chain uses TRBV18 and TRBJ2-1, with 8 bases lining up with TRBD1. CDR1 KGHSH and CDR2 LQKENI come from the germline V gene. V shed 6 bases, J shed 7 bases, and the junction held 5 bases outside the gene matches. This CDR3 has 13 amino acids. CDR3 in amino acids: CASSRQGRNEQFF. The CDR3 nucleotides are TGTGCCAGCTCGCGACAGGGGAGGAATGAGCAGTTCTTC.

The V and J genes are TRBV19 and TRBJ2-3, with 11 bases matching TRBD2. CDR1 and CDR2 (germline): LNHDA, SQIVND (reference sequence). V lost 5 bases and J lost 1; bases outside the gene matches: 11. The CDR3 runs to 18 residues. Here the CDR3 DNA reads TGTGCCAGTAGTTTAAGACTAGCGGGGCGCACCGGCACAGATACGCAGTATTTT. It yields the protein CASSLRLAGRTGTDTQYF.

CDR3 coding DNA: TGTGCCAGCAGTTCATCGCCGGGAGGGGAGACCCAGTACTTC. Its translation: CASSSSPGGETQYF. The chain couples TRBV6-6 to TRBJ2-5; 8 bases line up with TRBD2. Germline V lookup: CDR1 MNHNY, CDR2 SVGAGI (reference sequence). With 4 bases clipped from V and 5 bases from J, the junction kept 6 bases outside the gene matches. The CDR3 totals 14 residues.

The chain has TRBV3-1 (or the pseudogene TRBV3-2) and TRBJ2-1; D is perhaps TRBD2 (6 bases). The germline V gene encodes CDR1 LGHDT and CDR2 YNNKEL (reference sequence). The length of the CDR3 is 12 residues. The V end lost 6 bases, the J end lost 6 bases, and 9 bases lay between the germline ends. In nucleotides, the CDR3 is TGTGCCAGCAGTCATAGCGGCAATGAGCAGTTCTTC. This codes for CASSHSGNEQFF.

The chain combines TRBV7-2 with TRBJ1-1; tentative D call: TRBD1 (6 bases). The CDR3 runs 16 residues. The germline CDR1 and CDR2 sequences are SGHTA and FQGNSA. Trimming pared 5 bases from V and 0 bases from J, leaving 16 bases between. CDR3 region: CASSVDRTDMNTEAFF. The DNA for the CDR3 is TGTGCCAGCAGCGTTGACAGGACCGACATGAACACTGAAGCTTTCTTT.

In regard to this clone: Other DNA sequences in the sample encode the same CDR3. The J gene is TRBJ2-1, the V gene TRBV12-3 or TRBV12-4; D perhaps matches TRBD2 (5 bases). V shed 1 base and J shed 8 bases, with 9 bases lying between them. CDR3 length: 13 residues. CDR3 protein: CASSLGTSHEQFF. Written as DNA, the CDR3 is TGTGCCAGCAGTTTAGGGACTTCCCATGAGCAGTTCTTC.

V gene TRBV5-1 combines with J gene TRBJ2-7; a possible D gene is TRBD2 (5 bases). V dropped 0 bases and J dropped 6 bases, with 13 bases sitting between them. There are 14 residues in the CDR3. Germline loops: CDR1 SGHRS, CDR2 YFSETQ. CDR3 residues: CASSLDNYSGEQYF. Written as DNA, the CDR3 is TGCGCCAGCAGCTTGGACAATTACAGCGGCGAGCAGTACTTC.